This T cell receptor beta chain emerged from a study of shared clonotypes between healthy human individuals (TCRdb year 2020). For the study in its entirety: The cohort comprised a couple of women and a few men aged 18 to 49 years. For each donor, three plates each were used for CD4 naive and CD4 memory, two plates were used for CD8 naive, and one plate was used for CD8 memory. The study deeply sequenced blood TCR repertoires of five healthy adults to estimate repertoire size and the extent of clonotype sharing between individuals. Libraries were prepared and TCR repertoires were sequenced by different laboratories using diverse techniques, in order to increase sequencing depth and limit assay-specific biases. Each donor's leukapheresis produced roughly between about 0.8 and 10 billion PBMCs.

Using the deep immunoSEQ assay, multiplex PCR amplified TCR CDR3 regions from genomic DNA. Genomic DNA extracted from each cell subset was distributed evenly over all wells of several immunoSEQ 96-well plates, and each plate served as one replicate. For sorted subsets, approximately 200 ng of genomic DNA, equivalent to some 33,000 T cell genomes, went into each replicate PCR. Purified libraries were quantified with a Qubit 3.0 fluorometer, sized on a Bioanalyzer 2100, and re-quantified with the KAPA Library Quantification kit. Every immunoSEQ 96-well plate was sequenced on a separate single-read 150-cycle Illumina NextSeq 550 flow cell. The published analysis was carried out like this. The immunoSEQ output contained only junctional sequences without quality scores, so filtering could not match that applied to full-length reads. To assign V/J genes and CDR3, sequences were annotated against IMGT germline references using PyIR, a Python wrapper for IgBLAST v1.9. Any read was removed if the V/J assignment was weak (E-value above 1e-6), the CDR3 was missing, or the read contained stop codons, out-of-frame junctions, or ambiguous translated residues. V3J clonotypes were defined by identical inferred V gene, J gene, and CDR3 amino acid sequence. Percentage overlap between repertoires was computed as shared unique clonotypes divided by the size of the smaller repertoire. RTK rarefaction, the Chao1 estimator, and Recon v2.1 estimates of unobserved clonotypes were used to assess repertoire richness. Generation probabilities were computed with OLGA for all TCRbeta clonotypes obtained by the gDNA method from several donors. The table comes from immuneACCESS by way of TCRdb, which keeps in-frame sequences with V and J called. Part of the clones is missing from these tables; in studies checked, under half for an unresolved V gene and the rest for unknown reasons. The V and J calls and clone size are taken from that table; D and trimming were inferred from the DNA. This sample has around 2,000,000 clones in its table, and approximately 94% of those were observed once. The top ten clones comprise 0.85% to 1.3% of the sample.

As regards this clone: It has no known antigen specificity. Base-call qualities are not available, and no considerably larger clone is one nucleotide away.

Results the study describes overall, beyond this receptor: Compared with non-shared clonotypes, clonotypes shared by all four sorted-subset donors had higher generation probabilities. Sampling was limited to blood, and TCR repertoires in tissue likely differ from TCR repertoires in blood. About 4.5% of naive CD4, roughly 3.6% of naive CD8, approximately 2% of memory CD4, and about 0.4% of memory CD8 clonotypes were shared across several donors. Even with the large sequencing depth, rarefaction of the sorted-subset datasets indicated that sequencing was incomplete. Estimated clonotype richness was generally larger for naive than for memory subsets. Pairwise subsampling indicated that sequencing depth was expected to affect the degree of clonotype sharing among donors. The small number of donors limited the genetic and exposure-history diversity represented.

CD8 naive samples consisted of CD45RO-negative cells that were positively selected for CCR7, yielding a CD45RA+CCR7+ population without TemRA cells. Healthy HIV-negative adults with no recently reported acute infections or vaccinations were included as donors. Every donor was a Caucasian adult living in Nashville, Tennessee, USA. After blood collection by leukapheresis, PBMCs were isolated using Ficoll-Histopaque density gradient centrifugation and then cryopreserved in the vapor phase of liquid nitrogen. Analytical flow cytometry was used to check the purity and quantity of each magnetically sorted T cell population. From each sorted fraction, genomic DNA was isolated and quantified by UV absorbance on a Nanodrop 2000c. This sequence was found in a man between 18 and 35 years old in good health. Sample: naive CD8+ T cells sorted from blood. The sample's cell subset or site label, in plain terms: CD45RA+CCR7+.

The base sequence is TGCGCCAGCAGCCAAGGGAGAAAAGAGACCCAGTACTTC. The encoded protein is CASSQGRKETQYF. In this chain, TRBV4-1 is recombined with TRBJ2-5; the D gene lacks a confident call. Via the germline V gene, CDR1 is MGHRA and CDR2 YSYEKL. There are 13 amino acids in the CDR3, from cysteine to phenylalanine inclusive. Only the CDR3 DNA is retained, 39 bases long and in frame from the first base. V and J are truncated by 1 base and 3 bases respectively, leaving an intervening sequence of 6 bases.